One sample yielded the 3 T cell receptor beta chains listed below, sequenced in a study of tumor-infiltrating lymphocytes in localized non-small cell lung cancer. Generated by immunoSEQ multiplex PCR, the TCRdb table keeps only in-frame clones and is missing some. The sample contains approximately 9,500 clones, around four fifths of which appear only once. Sequenced: uninvolved lung tissue not adjacent to the tumor. The receptors come from a human donor with non-small cell lung cancer.

J is TRBJ1-1 and V is TRBV7-2; D is unresolved. The V end was cut by 6 bases, the J end by 1 base, with 12 bases between. From germline, CDR1 is SGHTA and CDR2 FQGNSA. This CDR3 comprises 14 residues. CDR3 DNA: TGTGCCAGCAGGCTCACCCCCCCGAACACTGAAGCTTTCTTT. Its protein product is CASRLTPPNTEAFF.

This chain uses TRBV19 with TRBJ2-6; TRBD1 aligns across 8 bases. The CDR3 covers 21 residues. CDR1 LNHDA and CDR2 SQIVND come from the germline V gene (reference sequence). Losses at the gene ends were 5 bases for V and 0 bases for J; bases not matched to a gene: 18. The CDR3, as DNA: TGTGCCAGTAGTCCATGGACAGGGAGTTTTGGGCAAGGCTCTGGGGCCAACGTCCTGACTTTC. Translated, it gives CASSPWTGSFGQGSGANVLTF. The full variable domain, completed using reference TRBV19 and TRBJ2-6, is DGGITQSPKYLFRKEGQNVTLSCEQNLNHDAMYWYRQDPGQGLRLIYYSQIVNDFQKGDIAEGYSVSREKKESFPLTVTSAQKNPTAFYLCASSPWTGSFGQGSGANVLTFGAGSRLTVL.

V usage is TRBV4-1 and J usage is TRBJ2-7; 7 bases agree with TRBD2. From germline, CDR1 is MGHRA and CDR2 YSYEKL. The CDR3 consists of 14 residues. Trimming at V came to 1 base and at J to 2 bases, leaving 2 bases not matched to a gene. CDR3 in amino acids: CASSQAAGAYEQYF. For the CDR3, the DNA is TGCGCCAGCAGCCAAGCGGCGGGGGCCTACGAGCAGTACTTC.